The 19 T cell receptor beta chains listed next were all sequenced from one sample in a study of beta chain features in type 1 diabetes. Every bit of the isolated RNA underwent reverse transcription, so sequencing read expressed TCRB transcripts. The method was immunoSEQ multiplex PCR; TCRdb's version includes in-frame clones alone and lacks a portion of them. The sample lists about 340,000 clones, roughly 8% seen once, with 0.44% in the top ten. Sequenced sample: central memory CD4+ T cells from blood. These receptor sequences come from a woman younger than 35 in good health.

The J gene is TRBJ2-7, the V gene TRBV7-9, with 15 positions matching TRBD2. This CDR3 spans 16 amino acids. The germline V gene encodes CDR1 SEHNR and CDR2 FQNEAQ (reference sequence). V was clipped by 7 bases and J by 4 bases; unmatched bases: 8. CDR3 bases: TGTGCCAGCATCCGGGATGGGACTAGCGGGGGGTACGAGCAGTACTTC. This codes for CASIRDGTSGGYEQYF.

This clone has just a few counts. The chain recombines TRBV5-4 with TRBJ1-6, with D uncertain. Germline CDR1 is SGHNT and CDR2 is YYREEE (reference sequence). The V gene lost 1 base and the J gene lost 7 bases, with 9 bases spanning the gap. The CDR3 is 14 amino acids. The CDR3 nucleotides are TGTGCCAGCAGCTTGCCGGCAGAGAATTCACCCCTCCACTTT. It translates to CASSLPAENSPLHF.

This chain joins TRBV7-9 and TRBJ2-1, with 7 bases that match TRBD2. The CDR3 is made up of 12 amino acids. With 8 bases clipped from V and 15 bases from J, the junction kept 13 bases outside the gene matches. The germline gives CDR1 SEHNR, CDR2 FQNEAQ (reference sequence). CDR3 amino acids: CASDQGRENRFF. CDR3 DNA sequence: TGTGCCAGCGATCAAGGGCGGGAGAATCGGTTCTTC.

This clone appeared a few times. The CDR3 protein is CASSPRPLNTEAFF. CDR3 DNA sequence: TGTGCCAGCAGCCCAAGACCCCTGAACACTGAAGCTTTCTTT. The chain combines TRBV9 with TRBJ1-1; D call uncertain. The germline gives CDR1 SGDLS, CDR2 YYNGEE. This CDR3 has 14 residues. V lost 4 bases to trimming and J lost 0 bases, with 10 bases between them.

The V and J genes are TRBV28 and TRBJ2-7; 7 bases map to TRBD1. J gave up 2 bases and V 5 bases, and 9 bases lay outside the gene matches. CDR3 length equals 15 residues. Germline CDR1 and CDR2: MDHEN and SYDVKM. The CDR3 protein is CASSTGARTTYEQYF. The CDR3 DNA reads as TGTGCCAGCAGTACAGGGGCCCGCACAACCTACGAGCAGTACTTC.

The CDR3, as DNA: TGCAGTGCTACGCAGATATACGAGCAGTACTTC. Translating gives CSATQIYEQYF. The V gene is TRBV20-1, the J gene TRBJ2-7; D is ambiguous. The CDR3 loop spans 11 amino acids. CDR1 is DFQATT, CDR2 SNEGSKA, per germline (reference sequence). Deletions cut 4 bases from V and 4 bases from J, with 8 bases between.

This clone showed up just a few times. J is TRBJ1-5 and V is TRBV2; tentatively, D is TRBD1 (5 bases). This CDR3 spans 16 amino acids. The V end was cut by 7 bases, the J end by 2 bases, with 18 bases between. Per the germline V gene, CDR1 is SNHLY and CDR2 is FYNNEI. The CDR3: CASKSPGRSGNQPQHF. Here the CDR3 DNA reads TGTGCCAGCAAGTCCCCAGGGCGGAGTGGCAATCAGCCCCAGCATTTT.

This clone was found many times. This chain joins TRBV10-3 and TRBJ2-1; perhaps TRBD1 as D (6 bases). Per germline, CDR1 ENHRY and CDR2 SYGVKD. The CDR3 has 13 amino acids. The ends were cut back, 5 bases at V and 8 bases at J, with 13 bases in the middle. The CDR3 spells CAISLQGRDEQFF. In nucleotides, the CDR3 is TGTGCCATCAGTCTTCAGGGGCGGGATGAGCAGTTCTTC.

In its sample, this clone was seen a few times. V and J are TRBV10-3 and TRBJ2-2, with 11 nucleotides matching TRBD2. CDR1 and CDR2 from the germline V gene are ENHRY and SYGVKD. The CDR3 length is 18 residues. Trimming took 4 bases from V and 5 from J; bases not matched to a gene: 12. The CDR3 nucleotides read TGTGCCATCAGTGCCCATACTAGCGGGAGTATCAAGACCGGGGAGCTGTTTTTT. It translates to CAISAHTSGSIKTGELFF.

V gene TRBV28 combines with J gene TRBJ2-7; TRBD2 matches at 11 bases. After removal of 6 bases from V and 4 bases from J, the junction contained 5 bases not matched to a gene. The CDR3 covers 14 residues. The germline gives CDR1 MDHEN, CDR2 SYDVKM. CDR3 nucleotide sequence: TGTGCCAGCAGCCTTCTAGCGGGAGGTTACGAGCAGTACTTC. Its translation is CASSLLAGGYEQYF.

Of note for this clone: One end of the junction fails to match germline, which may point to a read error. This same CDR3 is encoded by further DNA sequences in the sample. The V call is TRBV14, the J call TRBJ1-1, with no clear D. Germline V gene sequence: CDR1 SGHDN, CDR2 FVKESK. The CDR3 is 9 residues long. CDR3 protein: CASMVEAFF. CDR3 nucleotides: TGTGCCAGCATGGTGGAAGCCTTCTTT.

The sample holds a few counts of this clone. The CDR3 bases are TGTGCCAGCAGCCCCCGACTAGGAGAGACCCAGTACTTC. It yields the protein CASSPRLGETQYF. The chain uses TRBV13 and TRBJ2-5; D might be TRBD2 (6 bases). Trimming stripped 5 bases from V and 4 bases from J, with 11 bases between. Germline V gene sequence: CDR1 PRHDT, CDR2 FYEKMQ (reference sequence). The length of the CDR3 is 13 residues. The complete variable domain, with remaining parts taken from reference TRBV13 and TRBJ2-5, reads AAGVIQSPRHLIKEKRETATLKCYPIPRHDTVYWYQQGPGQDPQFLISFYEKMQSDKGSIPDRFSAQQFSDYHSELNMSSLELGDSALYFCASSPRLGETQYFGPGTRLLVL.

The chain links TRBV2 to TRBJ2-2, with D possibly being TRBD1 (7 bases). The length of the CDR3 is 17 residues. CDR1 is SNHLY, CDR2 FYNNEI, per germline. V was shortened by 6 bases and J by 4 bases, with 21 bases between the two germline ends. This chain's CDR3 is CASRDSTGRFSTGELFF. In nucleotides, the CDR3 is TGTGCCAGCAGGGACTCGACAGGGAGGTTTAGCACCGGGGAGCTGTTTTTT.

In this sample, this clone turned up a few times. CDR3 coding DNA: TGCGCCAGCAGCTATTATCAGCCCCAGCATTTT. Translating it yields CASSYYQPQHF. The chain uses TRBV5-1 and TRBJ1-5; D is unclear. The CDR3 loop spans 11 amino acids. Trimming took 3 bases from V and 5 from J, leaving 3 bases between them. Per the germline V gene, CDR1 is SGHRS and CDR2 is YFSETQ.

In this sample, this clone turned up a few times. The rearrangement links TRBV25-1 to TRBJ2-6, with D tentatively TRBD1 (5 bases). Germline V gene lookup returns CDR1 MGHDK and CDR2 SYGVNS. The V and J ends lost 5 bases and 2 bases respectively, with 10 bases between them. The CDR3 is made up of 15 amino acids. The CDR3, as DNA: TGTGCCAGCAGTACACAGGACACTGGGGCCAACGTCCTGACTTTC. This translates into CASSTQDTGANVLTF.

This clone has only a few counts. V usage is TRBV5-5 and J usage is TRBJ1-2; the D gene is possibly TRBD1 (5 bases). This CDR3 contains 15 residues. V was clipped by 4 bases and J by 1 base, with 14 bases between them. CDR1 is SGHKS, CDR2 YYEKEE, per germline (reference sequence). The CDR3 DNA is TGTGCCAGCAGCCTTGATCCGGGGGGTAACTATGGCTACACCTTC. This codes for CASSLDPGGNYGYTF.

In this sample, this clone turned up a few times. The CDR3 loop is CASSPVTKAGVTGTQYF. The CDR3 coding sequence is TGTGCCAGCTCACCAGTAACGAAAGCGGGAGTTACTGGGACCCAGTACTTC. V is TRBV18 and J is TRBJ2-5, with TRBD2 matching 8 bases. The CDR3 contains 17 residues. Trimming took 2 bases from V and 7 from J; bases not matched to a gene: 15. The germline CDR1 and CDR2 sequences are KGHSH and LQKENI.

CDR3 amino acids: CASRGQGYYEQYF. CDR3 sequence (DNA): TGTGCCAGTAGAGGACAGGGCTACTACGAGCAGTACTTC. The rearrangement uses TRBV28 and TRBJ2-7, with TRBD1 matching 8 bases. The junction had 7 bases not matched to a gene; V was cut back by 9 bases and J by 3 bases. This CDR3 region has 13 residues. CDR1 MDHEN and CDR2 SYDVKM come from the germline V gene.

The sample holds a few counts of this clone. This rearrangement joins TRBV18 to TRBJ2-1, with TRBD2 as a possible D gene (6 bases). The CDR3 has 11 residues. The V end was cut by 7 bases, the J end by 7 bases, with 8 bases between. Germline values: CDR1 KGHSH, CDR2 LQKENI. The DNA for the CDR3 is TGTGCCAGCTTACGGGAGAATGAGCAGTTCTTC. Amino acid sequence: CASLRENEQFF.